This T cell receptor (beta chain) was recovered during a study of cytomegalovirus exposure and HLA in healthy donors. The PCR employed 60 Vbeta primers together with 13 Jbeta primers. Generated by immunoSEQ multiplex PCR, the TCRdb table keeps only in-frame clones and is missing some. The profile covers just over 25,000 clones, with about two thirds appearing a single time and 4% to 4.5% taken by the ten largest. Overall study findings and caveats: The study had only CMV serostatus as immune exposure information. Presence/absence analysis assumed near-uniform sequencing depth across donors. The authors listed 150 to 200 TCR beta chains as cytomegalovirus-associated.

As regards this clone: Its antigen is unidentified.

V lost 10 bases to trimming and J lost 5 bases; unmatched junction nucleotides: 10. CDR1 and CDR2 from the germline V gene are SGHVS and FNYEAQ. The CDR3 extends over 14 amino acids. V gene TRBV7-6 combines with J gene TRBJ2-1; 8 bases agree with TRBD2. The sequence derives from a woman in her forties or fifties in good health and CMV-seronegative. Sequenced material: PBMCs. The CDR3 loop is CATSLSGGNNEQFF. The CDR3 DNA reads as TGTGCCACCTCTTTAAGCGGGGGAAACAATGAGCAGTTCTTC.